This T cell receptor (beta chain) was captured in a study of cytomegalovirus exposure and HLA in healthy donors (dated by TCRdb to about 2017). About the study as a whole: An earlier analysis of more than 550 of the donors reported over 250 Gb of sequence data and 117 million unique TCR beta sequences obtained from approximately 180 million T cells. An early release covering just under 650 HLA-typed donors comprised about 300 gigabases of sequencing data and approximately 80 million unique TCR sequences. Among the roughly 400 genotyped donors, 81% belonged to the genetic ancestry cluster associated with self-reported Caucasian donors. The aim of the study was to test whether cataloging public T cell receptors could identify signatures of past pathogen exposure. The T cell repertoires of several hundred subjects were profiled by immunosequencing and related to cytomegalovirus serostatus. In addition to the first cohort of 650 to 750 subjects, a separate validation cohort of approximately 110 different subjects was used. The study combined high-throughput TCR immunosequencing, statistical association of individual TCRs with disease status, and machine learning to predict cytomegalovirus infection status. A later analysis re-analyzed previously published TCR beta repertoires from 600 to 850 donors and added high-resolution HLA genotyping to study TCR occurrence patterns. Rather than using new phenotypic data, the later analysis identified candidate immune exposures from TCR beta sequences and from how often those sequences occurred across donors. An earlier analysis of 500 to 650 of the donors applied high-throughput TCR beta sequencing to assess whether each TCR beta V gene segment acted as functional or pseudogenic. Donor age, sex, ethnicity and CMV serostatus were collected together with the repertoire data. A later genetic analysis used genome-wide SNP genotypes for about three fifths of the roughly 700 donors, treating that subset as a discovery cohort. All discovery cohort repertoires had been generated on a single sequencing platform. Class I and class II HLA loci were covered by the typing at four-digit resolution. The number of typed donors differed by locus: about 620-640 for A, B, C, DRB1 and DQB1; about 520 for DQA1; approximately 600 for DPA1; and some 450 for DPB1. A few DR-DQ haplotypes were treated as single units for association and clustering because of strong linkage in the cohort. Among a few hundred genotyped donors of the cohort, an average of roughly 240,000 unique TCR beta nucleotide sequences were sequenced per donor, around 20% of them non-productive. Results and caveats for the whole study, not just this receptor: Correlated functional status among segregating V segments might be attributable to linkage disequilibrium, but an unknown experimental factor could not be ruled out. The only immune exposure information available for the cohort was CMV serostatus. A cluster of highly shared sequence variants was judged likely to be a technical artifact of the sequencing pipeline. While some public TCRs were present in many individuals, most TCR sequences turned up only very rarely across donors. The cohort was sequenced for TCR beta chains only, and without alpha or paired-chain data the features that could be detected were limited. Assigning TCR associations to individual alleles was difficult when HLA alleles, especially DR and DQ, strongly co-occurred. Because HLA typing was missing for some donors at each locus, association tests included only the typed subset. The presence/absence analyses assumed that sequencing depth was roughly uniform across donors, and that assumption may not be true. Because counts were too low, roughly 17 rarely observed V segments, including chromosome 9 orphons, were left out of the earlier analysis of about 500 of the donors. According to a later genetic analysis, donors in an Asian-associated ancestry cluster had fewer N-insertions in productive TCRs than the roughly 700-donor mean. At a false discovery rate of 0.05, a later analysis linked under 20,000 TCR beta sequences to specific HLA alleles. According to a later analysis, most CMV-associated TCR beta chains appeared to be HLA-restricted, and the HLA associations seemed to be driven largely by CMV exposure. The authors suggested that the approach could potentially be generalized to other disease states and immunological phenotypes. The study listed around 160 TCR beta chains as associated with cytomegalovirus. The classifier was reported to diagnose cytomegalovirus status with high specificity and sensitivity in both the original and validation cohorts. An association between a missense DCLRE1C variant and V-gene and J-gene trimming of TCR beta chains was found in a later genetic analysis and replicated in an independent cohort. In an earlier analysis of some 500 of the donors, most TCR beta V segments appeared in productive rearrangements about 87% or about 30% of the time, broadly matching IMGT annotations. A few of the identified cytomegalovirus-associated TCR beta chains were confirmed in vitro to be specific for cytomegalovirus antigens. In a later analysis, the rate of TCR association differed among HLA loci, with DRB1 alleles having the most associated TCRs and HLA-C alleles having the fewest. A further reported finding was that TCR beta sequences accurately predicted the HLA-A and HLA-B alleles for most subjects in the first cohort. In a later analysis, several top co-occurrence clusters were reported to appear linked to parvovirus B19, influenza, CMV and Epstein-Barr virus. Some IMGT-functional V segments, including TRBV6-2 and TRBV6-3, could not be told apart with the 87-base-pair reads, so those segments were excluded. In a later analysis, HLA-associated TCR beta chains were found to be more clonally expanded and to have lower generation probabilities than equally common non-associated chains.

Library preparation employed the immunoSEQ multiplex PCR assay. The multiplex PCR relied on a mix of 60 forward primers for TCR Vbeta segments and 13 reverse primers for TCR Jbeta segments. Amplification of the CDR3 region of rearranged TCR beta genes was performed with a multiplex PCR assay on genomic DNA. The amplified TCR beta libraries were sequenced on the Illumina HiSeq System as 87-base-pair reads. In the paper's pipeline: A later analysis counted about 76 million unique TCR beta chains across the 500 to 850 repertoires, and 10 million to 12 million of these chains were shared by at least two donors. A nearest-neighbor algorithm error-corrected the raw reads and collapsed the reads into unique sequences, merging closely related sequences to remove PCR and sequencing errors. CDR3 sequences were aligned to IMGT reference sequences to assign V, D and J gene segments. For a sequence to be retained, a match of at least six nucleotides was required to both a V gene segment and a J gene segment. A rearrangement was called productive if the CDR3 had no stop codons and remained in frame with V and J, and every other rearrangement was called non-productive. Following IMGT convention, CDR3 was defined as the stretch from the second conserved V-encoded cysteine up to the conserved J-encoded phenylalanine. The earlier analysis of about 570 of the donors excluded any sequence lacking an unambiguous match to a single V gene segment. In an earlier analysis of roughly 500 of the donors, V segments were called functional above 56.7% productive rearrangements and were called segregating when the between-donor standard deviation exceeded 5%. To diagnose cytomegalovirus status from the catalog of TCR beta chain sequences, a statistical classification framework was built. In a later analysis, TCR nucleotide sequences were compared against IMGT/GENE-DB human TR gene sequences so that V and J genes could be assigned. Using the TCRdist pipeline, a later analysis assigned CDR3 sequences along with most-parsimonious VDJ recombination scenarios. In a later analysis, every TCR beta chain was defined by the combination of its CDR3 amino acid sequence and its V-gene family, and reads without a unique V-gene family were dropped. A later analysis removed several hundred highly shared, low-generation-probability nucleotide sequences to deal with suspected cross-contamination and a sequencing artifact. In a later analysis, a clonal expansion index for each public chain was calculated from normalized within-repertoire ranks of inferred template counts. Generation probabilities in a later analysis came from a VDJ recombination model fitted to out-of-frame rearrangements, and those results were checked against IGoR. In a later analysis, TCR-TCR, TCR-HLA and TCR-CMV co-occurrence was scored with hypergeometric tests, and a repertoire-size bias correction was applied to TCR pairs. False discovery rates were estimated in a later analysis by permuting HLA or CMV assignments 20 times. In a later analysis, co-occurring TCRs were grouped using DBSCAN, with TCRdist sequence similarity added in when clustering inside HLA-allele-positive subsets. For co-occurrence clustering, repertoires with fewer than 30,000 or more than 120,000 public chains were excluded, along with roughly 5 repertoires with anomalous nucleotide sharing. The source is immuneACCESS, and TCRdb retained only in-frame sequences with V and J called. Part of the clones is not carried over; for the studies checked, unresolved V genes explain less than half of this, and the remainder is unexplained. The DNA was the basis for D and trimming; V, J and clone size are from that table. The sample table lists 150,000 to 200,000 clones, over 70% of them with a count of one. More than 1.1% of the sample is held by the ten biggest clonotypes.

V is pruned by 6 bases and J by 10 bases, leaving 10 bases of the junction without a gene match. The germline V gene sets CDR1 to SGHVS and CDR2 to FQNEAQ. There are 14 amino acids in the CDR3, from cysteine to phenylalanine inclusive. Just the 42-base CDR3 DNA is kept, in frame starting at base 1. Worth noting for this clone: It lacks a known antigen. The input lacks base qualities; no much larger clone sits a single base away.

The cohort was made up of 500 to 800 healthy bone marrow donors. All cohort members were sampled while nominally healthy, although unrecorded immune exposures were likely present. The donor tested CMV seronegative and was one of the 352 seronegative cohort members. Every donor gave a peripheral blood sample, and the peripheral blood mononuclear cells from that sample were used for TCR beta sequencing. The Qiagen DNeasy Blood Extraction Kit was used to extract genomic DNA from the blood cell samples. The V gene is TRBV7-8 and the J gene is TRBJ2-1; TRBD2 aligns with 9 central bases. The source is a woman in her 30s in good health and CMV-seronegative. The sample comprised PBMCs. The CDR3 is CASSRRGLAGEQFF. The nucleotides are TGTGCCAGCAGTCGTAGGGGGCTAGCGGGAGAGCAGTTCTTC. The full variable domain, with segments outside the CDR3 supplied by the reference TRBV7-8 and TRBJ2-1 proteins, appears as GAGVSQSPRYKVAKRGQDVALRCDPISGHVSLFWYQQALGQGPEFLTYFQNEAQLDKSGLPSDRFFAERPEGSVSTLKIQRTQQEDSAVYLCASSRRGLAGEQFFGPGTRLTVL.